This T cell receptor (beta chain) was retrieved from a study of blood T cell repertoires in COVID-19. About the study: In each case, the material was cDNA or gDNA derived from T cells, B-cell-depleted T cells, or PBMCs.

Per the study methods: Scientists estimated how many nucleated cells there were by amplifying reference gene primers. Using immunoSEQ multiplex PCR, the repertoire was profiled, and TCRdb retains in-frame clones only, with some absent. V, J and clone size derive from that table, while D and trimming were established from the DNA sequence. The sample consists of 130,000 to 150,000 clones, roughly 82% of them appearing once. V was cut by 8 bases and J by 7 bases, with 23 bases left in between. CDR1 WSHSY and CDR2 SAAADI come from the germline V gene. This CDR3 comprises 15 residues. V and J are TRBV10-2 and TRBJ2-5; D possibly matches TRBD1 or TRBD2 (9 bases each). The receptor was isolated from a human donor in a cohort sampled during active COVID-19. Sequencing was performed on peripheral blood. The CDR3 spells CASRGTGQAGGTQYF. In DNA, the CDR3 is TGCGCCAGCCGAGGGACAGGGCAAGCGGGGGGGACCCAGTACTTC.